The T cell receptor (beta chain) described here comes from a study of identical twins. Study conclusions and caveats: For zero-insertion analyses, partial confounding could come from invariant MAIT and iNKT cells.

MiXCR, run by TCRdb on the 5' RACE reads, gives a single entry per CDR3 protein. This table holds about 390,000 distinct CDR3 sequences, approximately 10% found once. This clonotype was picked up many times. Its antigen is undetermined. This CDR3 spans 9 amino acids. The ends were cut back, 3 bases at V and 5 bases at J, with 1 base in the middle. CDR1 and CDR2 from the germline V gene are SQVTM and ANQGSEA. The J gene is TRBJ2-5, the V gene TRBV29-1; unclear D gene. The specimen sequenced was naive T cells sorted from blood. The receptor's source is a woman in her 50s in good health. DNA of the CDR3: TGCAGCGTTGAGGAGACCCAGTACTTC. Its translation: CSVEETQYF.